The clone carrying this TCR beta chain was observed a few times. This sequence is one base from a far larger clone and is likely a read error. This sample stems from a study of low-dose radiotherapy and immunotherapy resistance in tumors. Described time point: after trial treatment. Treatment specified: LDRT plus nivolumab, ipilimumab, low-dose cyclophosphamide and aspirin (RACIN trial). With TRAV- and TRBV-specific primers, first-strand cDNA was made, covering the alpha and beta chains. For amplifying TCRs, the PCR ran for roughly 20 cycles with Phusion, which was used together with a constant-region primer and the adapter on the V primers. TCRdb re-analysed the reads in MiXCR, keeping a single row per CDR3 protein. The profile covers about 44,000 distinct CDR3 sequences, with around 25% appearing a single time and around a tenth taken by the ten largest. The sequence derives from a male donor with prostate cancer. The sequenced sample was PBMCs, obtained after low-dose radiotherapy plus immunotherapy.

The CDR3 DNA is TGCAGCGTTGAGCCCTCTTACAATGAGCAGTACTTC. As protein: CSVEPSYNEQYF. V usage is TRBV29-1 and J usage is TRBJ2-7; D remains unclear. Germline CDR1 and CDR2: SQVTM and ANQGSEA. This CDR3 is built from 12 residues. V lost 3 bases and J 7 bases, leaving 13 bases between the germline ends.